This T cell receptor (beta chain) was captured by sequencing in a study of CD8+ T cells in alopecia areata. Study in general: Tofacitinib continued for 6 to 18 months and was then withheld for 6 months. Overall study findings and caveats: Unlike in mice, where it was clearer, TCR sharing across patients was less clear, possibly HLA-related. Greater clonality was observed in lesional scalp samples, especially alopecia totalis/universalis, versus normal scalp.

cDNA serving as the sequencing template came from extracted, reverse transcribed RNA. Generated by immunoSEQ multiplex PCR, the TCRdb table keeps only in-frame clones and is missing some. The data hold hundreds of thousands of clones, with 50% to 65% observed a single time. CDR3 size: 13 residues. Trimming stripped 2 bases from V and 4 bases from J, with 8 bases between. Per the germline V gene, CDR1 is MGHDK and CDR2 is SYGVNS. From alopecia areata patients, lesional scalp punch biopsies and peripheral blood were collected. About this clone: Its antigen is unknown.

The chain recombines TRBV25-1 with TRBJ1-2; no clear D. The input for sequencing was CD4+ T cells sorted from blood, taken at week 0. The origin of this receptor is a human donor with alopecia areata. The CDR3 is CASSEGLLYGYTF. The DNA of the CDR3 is TGTGCCAGCAGTGAAGGGCTGCTCTATGGCTACACCTTC.